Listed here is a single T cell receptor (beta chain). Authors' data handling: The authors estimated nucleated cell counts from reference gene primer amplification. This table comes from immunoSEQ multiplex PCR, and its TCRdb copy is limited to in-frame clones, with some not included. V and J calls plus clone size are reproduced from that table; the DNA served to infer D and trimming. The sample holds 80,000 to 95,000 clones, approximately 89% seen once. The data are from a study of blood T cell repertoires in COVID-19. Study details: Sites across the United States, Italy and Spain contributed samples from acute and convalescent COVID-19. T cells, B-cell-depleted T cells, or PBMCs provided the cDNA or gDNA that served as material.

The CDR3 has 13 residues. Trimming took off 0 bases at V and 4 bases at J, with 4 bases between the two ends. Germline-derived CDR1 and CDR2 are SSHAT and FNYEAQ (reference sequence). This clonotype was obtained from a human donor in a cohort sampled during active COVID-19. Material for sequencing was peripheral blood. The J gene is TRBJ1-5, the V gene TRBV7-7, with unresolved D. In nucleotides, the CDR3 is TGTGCCAGCAGCTTAGCAGAGAATCAGCCCCAGCATTTT. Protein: CASSLAENQPQHF. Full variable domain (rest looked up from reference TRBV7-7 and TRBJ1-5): GAGVSQSPRYKVTKRGQDVTLRCDPISSHATLYWYQQALGQGPEFLTYFNYEAQPDKSGLPSDRFSAERPEGSISTLTIQRTEQRDSAMYRCASSLAENQPQHFGDGTRLSIL.